This record concerns one TCR beta chain sequence. With 4 bases clipped from V and 1 base from J, the junction kept 4 bases outside the gene matches. The CDR3 is 15 residues long. Per germline, CDR1 MDHEN and CDR2 SYDVKM. Original data processing: Cell counts per sample came from amplifying reference gene primers. Sequenced by immunoSEQ multiplex PCR; TCRdb stores in-frame clones only, minus some. From that table come the V and J calls and clone size; the DNA was used to work out D and trimming. The sample includes about 76,000 clones, roughly four fifths of them seen just once. The data were obtained in a study of blood T cell repertoires in COVID-19. Study-level background: Both acute and convalescent COVID-19 samples were obtained from the United States, Italy and Spain. PBMCs, B-cell-depleted T cells, or T cells were the source of the cDNA or gDNA that made up the material.

The sequence was obtained from a man aged 65 to 79 with acute or convalescent COVID-19. Sequencing was performed on peripheral blood. The chain joins TRBV28 to TRBJ2-5, with TRBD2 matching over 9 bases. CDR3 loop: CASSSFSGSQETQYF. For the CDR3, the DNA is TGTGCCAGCAGTTCCTTTAGCGGGAGCCAAGAGACCCAGTACTTC.